This T cell receptor beta chain is from a study of STAT5B mutations in CD4+ large granular lymphocyte leukemia. The survey-level immunoSEQ assay was used. Authors' analysis steps: Productive clonotypes were detectable down to 2.59 x 10-5 frequency. Some clones are missing from TCRdb's copy, which holds only in-frame ones; the method was immunoSEQ multiplex PCR. V and J calls and clone size come straight from that table; D and trimming were deduced from the DNA. The table shows some 2,000 clones, with roughly 71% occurring only once. Germline lookup yields CDR1 SGHDT and CDR2 YYEEEE. J was trimmed by 5 bases and V by 4 bases; bases with no gene match: 8. The CDR3 has 15 residues.

The chain combines TRBV5-6 with TRBJ1-5; 8 bases are a match to TRBD1. This receptor was identified in a woman aged 70 to 79 with CD4+ T-cell large granular lymphocyte leukemia. The sequencing input was PBMCs. CDR3 in DNA: TGTGCCAGCAGCATAACAGGGGGTCGGGATCAGCCCCAGCATTTT. This encodes CASSITGGRDQPQHF.